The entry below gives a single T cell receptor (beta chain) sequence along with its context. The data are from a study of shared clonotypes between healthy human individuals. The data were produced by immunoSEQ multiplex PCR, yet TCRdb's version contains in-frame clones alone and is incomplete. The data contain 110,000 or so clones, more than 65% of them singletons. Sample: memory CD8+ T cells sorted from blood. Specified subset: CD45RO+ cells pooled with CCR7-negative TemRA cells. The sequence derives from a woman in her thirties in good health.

The CDR3 here is CASSRTQTSGIVYEQYF. CDR3 nucleotide sequence: TGTGCCAGCAGTCGGACGCAGACTAGCGGGATCGTTTACGAGCAGTACTTC. V is TRBV28 and J is TRBJ2-7; TRBD2 matches at 11 bases. J gave up 4 bases and V 5 bases, and 13 bases lay outside the gene matches. CDR3 length equals 17 residues. Germline V gene lookup returns CDR1 MDHEN and CDR2 SYDVKM.